This is a list of T cell receptor beta chains from one sample in a study of control samples from healthy donors and cancer patients. Measured with immunoSEQ multiplex PCR; TCRdb has only the in-frame clones, and not every one. The sample holds 90,000 to 100,000 clones, 79% seen once. The source material was blood. The origin of the receptors is a woman aged 25 to 39 in good health. CDR3s include the opening cysteine and the closing phenylalanine or tryptophan. The D gene is left open where the match is weak. Size values are once, few and many counts, or a class for expanded clones, and some rows have none.

TRBV5-6	NA	NA	TRBJ2-3	TGTGCCAGCAGCTTGGCCGGCTACACAGATACGCAGTATTTT	CASSLAGYTDTQYF
TRBV2	NA	NA	TRBJ2-2	TGTGCCAGCAGTGAAGCGAGGACGAACACCGGGGAGCTGTTTTTT	CASSEARTNTGELFF
TRBV5-5	NA	NA	TRBJ1-1	TGTGCCAGCAGCTTGGATCCGGGGATTGAAGCTTTCTTT	CASSLDPGIEAFF
TRBV7-2	few	TRBD2	TRBJ2-5	TGTGCCAGCAGCTTAGTGGGTTCGGGGGGACAAGAGACCCAGTACTTC	CASSLVGSGGQETQYF
TRBV5-4	NA	NA	TRBJ1-5	TGTGCCAGCAGCTTGGGAGGGTTTAATCAGCCCCAGCATTTT	CASSLGGFNQPQHF
TRBV10-2	NA	NA	TRBJ1-5	TGCGCCAGCAGTGAGTCGGGGGAACATCAGCCCCAGCATTTT	CASSESGEHQPQHF
TRBV15	NA	NA	TRBJ2-2	TGTGCCACCAGCAGAGATGGTGGCACAACGAACACCGGGGAGCTGTTTTTT	CATSRDGGTTNTGELFF
TRBV12-5	once	NA	TRBJ2-2	TGTGCTAGTGGTTTGGTACTGCGGTCGGGGCTGTTTTTT	CASGLVLRSGLFF
TRBV4-3	few	NA	TRBJ1-1	TGCGCCAGCAGCCCCAGCATGATGAACACTGAAGCTTTCTTT	CASSPSMMNTEAFF
TRBV19	NA	NA	TRBJ2-3	TGTGCCAGTAGTACTCGGGGGCGCGGGACAGATACGCAGTATTTT	CASSTRGRGTDTQYF
TRBV12-5	few	NA	TRBJ1-1	TGTGCTAATGTAGGCATAAACACTGAAGCTTTCTTT	CANVGINTEAFF
TRBV6-1	NA	NA	TRBJ1-5	TGTGCCAGCAGTGAAGCGGGAGGTGAGTATCAGCCCCAGCATTTT	CASSEAGGEYQPQHF
TRBV30	NA	NA	TRBJ1-4	TGTGCCTGGAGCCTCGGGCAGGGAGTGGAAGATGAAAAACTGTTTTTT	CAWSLGQGVEDEKLFF
TRBV6-1	NA	NA	TRBJ2-7	TGTGCCAGCAGTGAATTCGGGAGCTCCTACGAGCAGTACTTC	CASSEFGSSYEQYF
TRBV5-1	NA	NA	TRBJ1-1	TGCGCCAGCAGCTTGTCACAGAACACTGAAGCTTTCTTT	CASSLSQNTEAFF
TRBV10-3	NA	TRBD1	TRBJ2-2	TGTGCCATCAAGGGACAGGGAGATACCGGGGAGCTGTTTTTT	CAIKGQGDTGELFF
TRBV7-7	NA	NA	TRBJ2-1	TGTGCCAGCAGCTTAGTCCTCTTTGGTGAGCAGTTCTTC	CASSLVLFGEQFF
TRBV5-8	NA	NA	TRBJ2-5	TGTGCCAGCAGCCCACGAGAGACCCAGTACTTC	CASSPRETQYF